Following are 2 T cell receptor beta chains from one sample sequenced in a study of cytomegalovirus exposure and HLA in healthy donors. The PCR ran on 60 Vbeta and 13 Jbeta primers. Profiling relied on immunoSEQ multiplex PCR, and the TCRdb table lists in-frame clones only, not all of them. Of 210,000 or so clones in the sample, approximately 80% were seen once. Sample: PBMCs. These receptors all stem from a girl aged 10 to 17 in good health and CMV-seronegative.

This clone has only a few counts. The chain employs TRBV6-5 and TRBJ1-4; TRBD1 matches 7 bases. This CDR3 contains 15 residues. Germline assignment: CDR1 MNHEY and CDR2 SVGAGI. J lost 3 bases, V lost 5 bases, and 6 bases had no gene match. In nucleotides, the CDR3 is TGTGCCAGCAGTGGCATAACAGGGGCTAATGAAAAACTGTTTTTT. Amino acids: CASSGITGANEKLFF.

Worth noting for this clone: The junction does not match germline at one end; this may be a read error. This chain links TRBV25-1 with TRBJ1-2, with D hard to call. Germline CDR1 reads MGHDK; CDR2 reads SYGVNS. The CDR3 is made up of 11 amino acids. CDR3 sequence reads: CASSVTGTAVF. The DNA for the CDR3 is TGTGCCAGCAGTGTAACGGGTACGGCGGTCTTC.